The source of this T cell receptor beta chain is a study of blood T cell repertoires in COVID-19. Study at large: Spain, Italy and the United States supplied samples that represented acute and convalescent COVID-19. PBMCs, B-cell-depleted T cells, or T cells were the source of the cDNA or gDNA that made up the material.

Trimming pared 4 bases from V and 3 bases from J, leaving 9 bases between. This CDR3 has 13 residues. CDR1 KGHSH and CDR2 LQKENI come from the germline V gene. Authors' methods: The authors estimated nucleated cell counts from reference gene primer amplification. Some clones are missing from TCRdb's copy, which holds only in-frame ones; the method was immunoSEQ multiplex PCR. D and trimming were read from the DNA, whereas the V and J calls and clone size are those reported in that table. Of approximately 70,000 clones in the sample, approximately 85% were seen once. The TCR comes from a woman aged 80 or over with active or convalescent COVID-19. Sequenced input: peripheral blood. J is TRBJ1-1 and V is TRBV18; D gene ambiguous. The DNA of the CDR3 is TGTGCCAGCTCACGTCGGGGTGACACTGAAGCTTTCTTT. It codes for CASSRRGDTEAFF. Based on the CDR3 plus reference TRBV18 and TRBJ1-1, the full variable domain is NAGVMQNPRHLVRRRGQEARLRCSPMKGHSHVYWYRQLPEEGLKFMVYLQKENIIDESGMPKERFSAEFPKEGPSILRIQQVVRGDSAAYFCASSRRGDTEAFFGQGTRLTVV.